One sample yielded the 14 T cell receptor beta chains listed below, sequenced in a study of high-grade serous ovarian cancer treatment subgroups. Measured with immunoSEQ multiplex PCR; TCRdb has only the in-frame clones, and not every one. The table shows roughly 29,000 clones, with about 80% occurring only once. Tumor samples were taken before definitive surgery or chemotherapy. The sequenced sample was tumor tissue. The receptors derive from a human donor with high-grade serous ovarian cancer.

This chain connects TRBV28 to TRBJ2-7; 10 nucleotides align to TRBD2. The junction had 4 bases not matched to a gene; V was cut back by 3 bases and J by 2 bases. Germline V gene lookup returns CDR1 MDHEN and CDR2 SYDVKM. The CDR3 loop spans 15 amino acids. The CDR3, as DNA: TGTGCCAGCAGTTTGCCTAGCGGGAGACCCTACGAGCAGTACTTC. Translated, it gives CASSLPSGRPYEQYF. Full variable domain (outside the CDR3, taken from reference TRBV28 and TRBJ2-7): DVKVTQSSRYLVKRTGEKVFLECVQDMDHENMFWYRQDPGLGLRLIYFSYDVKMKEKGDIPEGYSVSREKKERFSLILESASTNQTSMYLCASSLPSGRPYEQYFGPGTRLTVT.

This chain connects TRBV4-2 to TRBJ2-3, with 11 bases identical to TRBD2. The junction had 9 bases not matched to a gene; V was cut back by 3 bases and J by 10 bases. This CDR3 spans 15 amino acids. The germline V gene has CDR1 LGHNA and CDR2 YNFKEQ. This CDR3 is CASSQGLAAQGAQYF. CDR3 coding DNA: TGTGCCAGCAGCCAGGGACTAGCGGCCCAGGGTGCGCAGTATTTT.

The gene calls are TRBV4-1 and TRBJ2-3; 7 bases align to TRBD2. CDR3 length: 14 amino acids. The V gene end was trimmed by 5 bases and the J gene end by 1 base; junction bases not matched to a gene: 3. Germline-derived CDR1 and CDR2 are MGHRA and YSYEKL. The CDR3 sequence: CASSLGGRTDTQYF. The DNA for the CDR3 is TGCGCCAGCAGCTTGGGAGGGCGCACAGATACGCAGTATTTT.

V is TRBV5-1 and J is TRBJ2-1, with D perhaps TRBD1 or TRBD2 (6 bases each). V was trimmed by 0 bases and J by 6 bases, leaving 13 bases between them. Germline assignment: CDR1 SGHRS and CDR2 YFSETQ. The CDR3 loop spans 15 amino acids. The CDR3 reads CASSLGGGPPNEQFF. CDR3 sequence (DNA): TGCGCCAGCAGCTTGGGTGGGGGGCCCCCCAATGAGCAGTTCTTC.

The J gene is TRBJ2-2, the V gene TRBV11-1; 8 bases line up with TRBD1. V lost 4 bases to trimming and J lost 6 bases; unmatched junction nucleotides: 7. Germline V gene lookup returns CDR1 SGHAT and CDR2 FQDESV (reference sequence). CDR3 size: 15 residues. In DNA form, the CDR3 reads TGTGCCAGCAGCTCCAGGGGGCGGGTTGCCGGGGAGCTGTTTTTT. This translates into CASSSRGRVAGELFF.

This clone came up a few times. V gene TRBV28 combines with J gene TRBJ2-4; perhaps TRBD2 as D (5 bases). Germline V gene data show CDR1 as MDHEN and CDR2 as SYDVKM. V lost 6 bases to trimming and J lost 6 bases, with 15 bases between them. The CDR3 consists of 14 residues. CDR3 sequence reads: CASRPSRGINIQYF. Written as DNA, the CDR3 is TGTGCCAGCAGGCCGTCCCGAGGGATAAACATTCAGTACTTC.

The chain combines TRBV11-2 with TRBJ2-1; D not certain. Trimming left V 1 base short and J 8 bases short, with 12 bases between. Germline CDR1 reads SGHAT; CDR2 reads FQNNGV. CDR3 length equals 14 residues. The CDR3 DNA is TGTGCCAGCAGCTTAGCGGCTAGTTCGGATGAGCAGTTCTTC. It translates to CASSLAASSDEQFF. The full variable domain, in which reference TRBV11-2 and TRBJ2-1 provide the parts outside the CDR3, is EAGVAQSPRYKIIEKRQSVAFWCNPISGHATLYWYQQILGQGPKLLIQFQNNGVVDDSQLPKDRFSAERLKGVDSTLKIQPAKLEDSAVYLCASSLAASSDEQFFGPGTRLTVL.

The gene calls are TRBV6-1 and TRBJ1-2; 7 bases line up with TRBD1. This CDR3 is built from 13 residues. Per germline, CDR1 MNHNS and CDR2 SASEGT. The trim removed 5 bases at V and 2 bases at J, leaving 2 bases unmatched. The chain's CDR3 is CASSSGQNYGYTF. As DNA, the CDR3 is TGTGCCAGCAGTTCGGGACAGAACTATGGCTACACCTTC.

J is TRBJ1-6 and V is TRBV18; 8 nucleotides align to TRBD1. The CDR3 runs to 15 residues. Germline CDR1 reads KGHSH; CDR2 reads LQKENI. Trimming at V came to 3 bases and at J to 6 bases, leaving 4 bases not matched to a gene. The CDR3 protein is CASSPGQGGNSPLHF. CDR3 DNA sequence: TGTGCCAGCTCACCCGGACAGGGAGGTAATTCACCCCTCCACTTT. The whole variable domain, filled in from reference TRBV18 and TRBJ1-6, reads NAGVMQNPRHLVRRRGQEARLRCSPMKGHSHVYWYRQLPEEGLKFMVYLQKENIIDESGMPKERFSAEFPKEGPSILRIQQVVRGDSAAYFCASSPGQGGNSPLHFGNGTRLTVT.

CDR3: CASSTGVRPTQYF. CDR3 in DNA: TGTGCCAGTAGTACTGGGGTCCGGCCGACCCAGTACTTC. The chain combines TRBV19 with TRBJ2-5; D gene uncertain. The CDR3 is 13 residues long. The germline V gene has CDR1 LNHDA and CDR2 SQIVND (reference sequence). V lost 4 bases and J lost 7, with 13 bases in between.

This chain joins TRBV5-1 and TRBJ2-7; D gene unclear. This CDR3 contains 12 residues. V was clipped by 4 bases and J by 7 bases, with 12 bases between them. CDR1 and CDR2 (germline): SGHRS, YFSETQ. CDR3 coding DNA: TGCGCCAGCAGCAGCCCGAATCGGGAGCAGTACTTC. This encodes CASSSPNREQYF.

The chain is built from TRBV9 and TRBJ2-4; 10 nucleotides align to TRBD2. Germline V gene sequence: CDR1 SGDLS, CDR2 YYNGEE. The CDR3 contains 16 residues. The J segment lost 3 bases and the V segment lost 3 bases, leaving 6 bases of the junction unmatched. The CDR3 DNA follows: TGTGCCAGCAGCGCCGCTAGCGGGGGCGGCAAAAACATTCAGTACTTC. Translated, it gives CASSAASGGGKNIQYF.

The chain couples TRBV28 to TRBJ2-7; D ambiguous. Germline values: CDR1 MDHEN, CDR2 SYDVKM. There are 12 residues in the CDR3. Trimming left V 5 bases short and J 3 bases short, with 8 bases between. CDR3 sequence reads: CASSVAGYEQYF. CDR3 sequence (DNA): TGTGCCAGCAGTGTCGCAGGCTACGAGCAGTACTTC.

The chain links TRBV5-1 to TRBJ1-2; 7 bases match TRBD1. V lost 0 bases and J lost 3; bases outside the gene matches: 11. The CDR3 extends over 17 amino acids. CDR1 and CDR2 from the germline V gene are SGHRS and YFSETQ. CDR3 protein: CASSLVRTGVPYYGYTF. CDR3 DNA sequence: TGCGCCAGCAGCTTGGTACGAACAGGGGTCCCCTACTATGGCTACACCTTC.